Listed below are T cell receptor beta chains from one sample, sequenced in a study of blood T cell repertoires in COVID-19. Here immunoSEQ multiplex PCR was the method, and the copy in TCRdb shows in-frame clones only, minus some. The repertoire holds around 250,000 clones, with approximately 90% as singletons. Sequenced material: PBMCs or T cells enriched from blood (not recorded which). These receptors all come from a human donor in a cohort exposed to, infected with or recovered from COVID-19 (not recorded which). The donor label of this sample is uncertain. CDR3s include the opening cysteine and the closing phenylalanine or tryptophan. The order of the fields is J gene, V gene, clone size, D gene, CDR3 protein, CDR3 DNA. D genes are given only for firm matches. Expanded clones are given a class, and other clones once, few, many or no size at all.

TRBJ1-5 TRBV3-1/TRBV3-2 . TRBD1 CASSQGGQNQPQHF TGTGCCAGCAGCCAAGGGGGACAGAATCAGCCCCAGCATTTT
TRBJ1-1 TRBV21-1 . . CASSARDSSESTTEAFF TGTGCCAGCAGCGCCCGGGACTCTTCCGAGAGTACCACTGAAGCTTTCTTT
TRBJ1-1 TRBV9 once . CASSVVRLSGTEAFF TGTGCCAGCAGCGTAGTTAGACTCTCGGGCACTGAAGCTTTCTTT
TRBJ2-1 TRBV5-1 . TRBD2 CASSTVSSGGVSYNEQFF TGCGCCAGCAGTACGGTATCTAGCGGGGGAGTCTCCTACAATGAGCAGTTCTTC
TRBJ2-7 TRBV5-6 . TRBD1 CASSPAWAGGGYEQYF TGTGCCAGCAGCCCGGCGTGGGCAGGGGGCGGGTACGAGCAGTACTTC
TRBJ2-2 TRBV10-3 . TRBD1 CAAAPGTAVTGELFF TGTGCCGCCGCCCCCGGGACAGCGGTGACCGGGGAGCTGTTTTTT
TRBJ1-2 TRBV30 . . CAWSGSLANYGYTF TGTGCCTGGAGTGGATCACTCGCTAACTATGGCTACACCTTC
TRBJ1-3 TRBV20-1 . TRBD1 CSANDRAGNTIYF TGCAGTGCTAATGACAGGGCCGGAAACACCATATATTTT
TRBJ1-4 TRBV9 few . CASSQRGAENEKLFF TGTGCCAGCAGCCAGCGGGGGGCTGAAAATGAAAAACTGTTTTTT
TRBJ2-3 TRBV6-5 . . CASTDGTPLKLF TGTGCCAGCACCGACGGGACTCCTCTAAAGCTTTTT